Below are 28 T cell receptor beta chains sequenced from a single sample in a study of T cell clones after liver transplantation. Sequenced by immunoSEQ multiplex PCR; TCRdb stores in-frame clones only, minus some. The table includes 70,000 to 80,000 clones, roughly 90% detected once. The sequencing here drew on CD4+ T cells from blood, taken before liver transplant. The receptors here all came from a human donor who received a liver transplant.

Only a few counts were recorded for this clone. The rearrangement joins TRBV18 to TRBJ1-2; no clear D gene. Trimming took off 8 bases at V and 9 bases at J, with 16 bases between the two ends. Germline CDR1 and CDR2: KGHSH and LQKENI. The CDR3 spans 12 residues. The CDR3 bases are TGTGCCAGCGAAGGGAGCTCCGAAAGCTACACCTTC. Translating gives CASEGSSESYTF.

CDR3 coding DNA: TGTGCCAGCTCCAGACTAGCGGGAGGCGGGGAGGGTGAGCAGTTCTTC. Residues: CASSRLAGGGEGEQFF. V is TRBV7-8 and J is TRBJ2-1; 13 bases are a match to TRBD2. Germline lookup yields CDR1 SGHVS and CDR2 FQNEAQ. V was pared by 8 bases and J by 9 bases, with 13 bases of the junction left unmatched. This CDR3 spans 16 amino acids.

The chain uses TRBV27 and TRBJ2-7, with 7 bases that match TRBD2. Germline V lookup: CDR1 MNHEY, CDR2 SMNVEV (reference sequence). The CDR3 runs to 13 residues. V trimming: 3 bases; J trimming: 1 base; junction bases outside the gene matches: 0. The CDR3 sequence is CASSLRESYEQYF. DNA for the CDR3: TGTGCCAGCAGTTTGCGGGAGTCCTACGAGCAGTACTTC.

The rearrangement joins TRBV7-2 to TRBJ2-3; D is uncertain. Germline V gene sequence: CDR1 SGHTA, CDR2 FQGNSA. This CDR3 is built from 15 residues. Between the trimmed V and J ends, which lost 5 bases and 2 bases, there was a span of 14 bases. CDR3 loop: CASSQTSTNTDTQYF. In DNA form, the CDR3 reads TGTGCCAGCAGCCAGACTTCTACCAACACAGATACGCAGTATTTT.

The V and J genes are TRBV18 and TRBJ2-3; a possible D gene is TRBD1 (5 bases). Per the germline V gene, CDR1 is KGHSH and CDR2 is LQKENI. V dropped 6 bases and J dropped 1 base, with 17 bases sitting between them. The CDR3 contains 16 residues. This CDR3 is CASSHSSGSGTDTQYF. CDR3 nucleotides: TGTGCCAGCTCCCACTCGTCAGGGTCCGGCACAGATACGCAGTATTTT.

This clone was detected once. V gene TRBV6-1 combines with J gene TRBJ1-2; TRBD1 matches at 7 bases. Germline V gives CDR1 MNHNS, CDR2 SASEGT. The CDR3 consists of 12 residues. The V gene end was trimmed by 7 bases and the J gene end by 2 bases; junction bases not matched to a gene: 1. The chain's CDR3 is CASTGQNYGYTF. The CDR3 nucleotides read TGTGCCAGCACGGGACAGAACTATGGCTACACCTTC.

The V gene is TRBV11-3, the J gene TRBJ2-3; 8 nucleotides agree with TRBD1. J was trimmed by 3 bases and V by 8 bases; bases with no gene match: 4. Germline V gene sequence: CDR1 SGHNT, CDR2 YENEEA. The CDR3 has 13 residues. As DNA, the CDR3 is TGTGCCAGCTGGGGACAGGATACAGATACGCAGTATTTT. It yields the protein CASWGQDTDTQYF.

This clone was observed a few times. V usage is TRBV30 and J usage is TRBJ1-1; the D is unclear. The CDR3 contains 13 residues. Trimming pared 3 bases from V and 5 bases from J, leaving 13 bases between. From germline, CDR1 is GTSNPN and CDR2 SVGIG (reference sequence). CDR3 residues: CAWRDLGWTEAFF. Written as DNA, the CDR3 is TGTGCCTGGAGGGACCTCGGGTGGACTGAAGCTTTCTTT.

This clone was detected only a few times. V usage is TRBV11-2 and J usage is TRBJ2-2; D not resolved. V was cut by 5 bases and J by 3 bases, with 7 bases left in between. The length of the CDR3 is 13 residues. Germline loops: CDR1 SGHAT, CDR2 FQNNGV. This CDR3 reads CASSLYYTGELFF. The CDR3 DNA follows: TGTGCCAGCAGCCTTTATTACACCGGGGAGCTGTTTTTT.

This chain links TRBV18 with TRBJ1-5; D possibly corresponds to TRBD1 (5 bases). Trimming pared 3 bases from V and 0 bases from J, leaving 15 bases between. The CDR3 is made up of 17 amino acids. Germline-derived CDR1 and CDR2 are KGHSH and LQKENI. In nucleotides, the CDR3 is TGTGCCAGCTCACCCTACGGGGGAGAGAATAGCAATCAGCCCCAGCATTTT. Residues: CASSPYGGENSNQPQHF.

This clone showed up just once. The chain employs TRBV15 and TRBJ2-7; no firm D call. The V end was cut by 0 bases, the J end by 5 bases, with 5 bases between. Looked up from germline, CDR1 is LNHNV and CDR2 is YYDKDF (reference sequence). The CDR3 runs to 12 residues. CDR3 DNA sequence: TGTGCCACCAGCAGAGACGGAAACGAGCAGTACTTC. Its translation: CATSRDGNEQYF.

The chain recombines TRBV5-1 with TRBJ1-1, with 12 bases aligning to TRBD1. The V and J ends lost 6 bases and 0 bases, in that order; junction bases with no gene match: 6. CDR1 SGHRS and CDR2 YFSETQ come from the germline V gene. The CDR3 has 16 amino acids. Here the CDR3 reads CASNTGTGGLNTEAFF. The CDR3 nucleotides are TGCGCCAGCAACACCGGGACAGGGGGCTTGAACACTGAAGCTTTCTTT. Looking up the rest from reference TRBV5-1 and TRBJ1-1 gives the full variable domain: KAGVTQTPRYLIKTRGQQVTLSCSPISGHRSVSWYQQTPGQGLQFLFEYFSETQRNKGNFPGRFSGRQFSNSRSEMNVSTLELGDSALYLCASNTGTGGLNTEAFFGQGTRLTVV.

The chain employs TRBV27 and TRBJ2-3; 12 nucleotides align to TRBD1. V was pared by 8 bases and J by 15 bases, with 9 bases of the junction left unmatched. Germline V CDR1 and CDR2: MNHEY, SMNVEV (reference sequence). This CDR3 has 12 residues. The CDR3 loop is CASGDRGRNYYF. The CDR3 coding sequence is TGTGCCAGCGGGGACAGGGGGCGGAACTATTATTTT.

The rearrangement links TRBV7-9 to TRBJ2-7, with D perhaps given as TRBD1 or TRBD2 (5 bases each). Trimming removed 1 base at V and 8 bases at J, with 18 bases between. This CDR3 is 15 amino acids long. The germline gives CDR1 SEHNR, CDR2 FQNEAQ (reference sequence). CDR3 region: CASSLVSGRTTQQYF. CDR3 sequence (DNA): TGTGCCAGCAGCTTAGTCTCGGGACGGACCACTCAGCAGTACTTC.

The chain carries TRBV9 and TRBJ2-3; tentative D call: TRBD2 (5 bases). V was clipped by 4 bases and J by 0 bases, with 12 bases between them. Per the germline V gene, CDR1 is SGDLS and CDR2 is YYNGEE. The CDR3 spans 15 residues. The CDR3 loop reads CASSLGSHSTDTQYF. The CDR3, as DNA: TGTGCCAGCAGCCTGGGGAGCCATAGCACAGATACGCAGTATTTT.

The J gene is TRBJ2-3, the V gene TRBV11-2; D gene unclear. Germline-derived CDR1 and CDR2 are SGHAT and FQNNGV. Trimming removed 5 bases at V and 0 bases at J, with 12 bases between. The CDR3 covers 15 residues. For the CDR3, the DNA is TGTGCCAGCAGCCCTCTTGCGCCCAGCACAGATACGCAGTATTTT. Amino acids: CASSPLAPSTDTQYF.

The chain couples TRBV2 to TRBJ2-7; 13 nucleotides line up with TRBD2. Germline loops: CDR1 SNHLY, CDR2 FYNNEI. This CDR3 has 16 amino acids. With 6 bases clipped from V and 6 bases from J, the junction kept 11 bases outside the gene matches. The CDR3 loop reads CASRGGLAGPPGEQYF. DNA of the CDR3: TGTGCCAGCAGGGGGGGACTAGCGGGACCTCCCGGCGAGCAGTACTTC.

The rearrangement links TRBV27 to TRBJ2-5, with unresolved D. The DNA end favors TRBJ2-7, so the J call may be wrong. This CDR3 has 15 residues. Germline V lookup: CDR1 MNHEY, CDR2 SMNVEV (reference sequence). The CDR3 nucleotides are TGTGCCAGCAGTTTAGGAGCTTTCCGCTCCTACGAGCAGTACTTC. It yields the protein CASSLGAFRSYEQYF.

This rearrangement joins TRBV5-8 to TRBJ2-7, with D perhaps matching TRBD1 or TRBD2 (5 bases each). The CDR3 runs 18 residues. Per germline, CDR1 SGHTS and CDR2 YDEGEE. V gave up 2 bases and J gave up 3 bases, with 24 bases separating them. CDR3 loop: CASSFFARTGRSYYEQYF. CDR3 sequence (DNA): TGTGCCAGCAGCTTTTTCGCGAGGACGGGACGATCCTACTACGAGCAGTACTTC.

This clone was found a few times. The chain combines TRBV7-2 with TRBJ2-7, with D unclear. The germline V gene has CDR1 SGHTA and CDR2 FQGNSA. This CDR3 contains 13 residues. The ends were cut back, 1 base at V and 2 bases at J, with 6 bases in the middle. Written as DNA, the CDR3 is TGTGCCAGCAGCTTAGGAACCACCTACGAGCAGTACTTC. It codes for CASSLGTTYEQYF.

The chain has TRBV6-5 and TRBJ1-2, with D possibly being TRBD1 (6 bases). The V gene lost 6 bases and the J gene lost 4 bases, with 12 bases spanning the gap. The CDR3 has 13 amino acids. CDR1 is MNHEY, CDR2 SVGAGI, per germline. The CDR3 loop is CASRRTDPYGYTF. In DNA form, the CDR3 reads TGTGCCAGCAGGCGGACAGACCCCTATGGCTACACCTTC.

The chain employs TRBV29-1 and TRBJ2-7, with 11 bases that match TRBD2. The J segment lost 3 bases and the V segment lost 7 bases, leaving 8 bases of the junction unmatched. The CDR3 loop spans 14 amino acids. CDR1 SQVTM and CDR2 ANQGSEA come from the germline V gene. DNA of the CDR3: TGCAGCGCCTCTAGGGGACTAGCGGACTACGAGCAGTACTTC. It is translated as CSASRGLADYEQYF.

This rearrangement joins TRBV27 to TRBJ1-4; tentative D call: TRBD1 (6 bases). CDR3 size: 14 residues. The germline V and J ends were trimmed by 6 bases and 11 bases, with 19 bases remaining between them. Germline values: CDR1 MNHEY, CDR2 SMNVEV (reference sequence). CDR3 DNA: TGTGCCAGCAGACCAACAGGGATCGTCTATAAACTGTTTTTT. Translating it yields CASRPTGIVYKLFF.

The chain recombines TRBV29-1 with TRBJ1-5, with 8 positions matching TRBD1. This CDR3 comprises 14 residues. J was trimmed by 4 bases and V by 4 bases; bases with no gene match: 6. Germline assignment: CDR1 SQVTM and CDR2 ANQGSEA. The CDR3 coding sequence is TGCAGCGTTGGTACGGACAGGGAAAATCAGCCCCAGCATTTT. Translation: CSVGTDRENQPQHF. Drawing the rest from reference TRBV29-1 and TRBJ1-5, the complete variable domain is SAVISQKPSRDICQRGTSLTIQCQVDSQVTMMFWYRQQPGQSLTLIATANQGSEATYESGFVIDKFPISRPNLTFSTLTVSNMSPEDSSIYLCSVGTDRENQPQHFGDGTRLSIL.

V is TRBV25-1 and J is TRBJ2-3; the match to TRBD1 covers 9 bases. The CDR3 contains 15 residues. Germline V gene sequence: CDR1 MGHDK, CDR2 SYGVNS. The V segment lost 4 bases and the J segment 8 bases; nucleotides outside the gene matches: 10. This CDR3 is CASSAGQGRIPTQYF. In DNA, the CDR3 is TGTGCCAGCAGTGCCGGACAGGGGAGGATTCCTACGCAGTATTTT. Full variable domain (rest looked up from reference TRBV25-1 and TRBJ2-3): EADIYQTPRYLVIGTGKKITLECSQTMGHDKMYWYQQDPGMELHLIHYSYGVNSTEKGDLSSESTVSRIRTEHFPLTLESARPSHTSQYLCASSAGQGRIPTQYFGPGTRLTVL.

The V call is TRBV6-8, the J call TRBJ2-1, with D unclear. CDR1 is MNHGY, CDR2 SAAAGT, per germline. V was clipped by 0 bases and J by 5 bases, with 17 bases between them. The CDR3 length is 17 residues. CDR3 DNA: TGTGCCAGCAGTTACTCGAGGAGTGGGCGGAGTGACAATGAGCAGTTCTTC. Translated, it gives CASSYSRSGRSDNEQFF.

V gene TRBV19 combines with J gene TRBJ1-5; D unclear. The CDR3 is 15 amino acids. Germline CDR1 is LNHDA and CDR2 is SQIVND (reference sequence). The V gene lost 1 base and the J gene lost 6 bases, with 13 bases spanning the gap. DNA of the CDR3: TGTGCCAGTAGTATAGGCCGGGATGAGGGTCAGCCCCAGCATTTT. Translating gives CASSIGRDEGQPQHF. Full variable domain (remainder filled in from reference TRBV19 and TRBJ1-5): DGGITQSPKYLFRKEGQNVTLSCEQNLNHDAMYWYRQDPGQGLRLIYYSQIVNDFQKGDIAEGYSVSREKKESFPLTVTSAQKNPTAFYLCASSIGRDEGQPQHFGDGTRLSIL.

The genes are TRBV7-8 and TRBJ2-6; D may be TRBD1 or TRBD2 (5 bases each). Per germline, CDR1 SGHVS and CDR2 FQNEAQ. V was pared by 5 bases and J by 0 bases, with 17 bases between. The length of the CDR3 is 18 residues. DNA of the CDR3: TGTGCCAGCAGCCCCCGCACGGGGCCTAACTCTGGGGCCAACGTCCTGACTTTC. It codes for CASSPRTGPNSGANVLTF.